The rows below give T cell receptor beta chains drawn from one sample of a study of tumor-infiltrating lymphocytes in primary liver carcinoma. Using its own MiXCR run on the multiplex PCR reads, TCRdb lists one record per CDR3 protein. This sample has 300,000 to 400,000 distinct CDR3 sequences, with roughly 61% found just once. Sequenced input: peripheral blood. Source of these receptors: a man in his forties with primary liver carcinoma and hepatitis B virus infection. Each CDR3 is given with its conserved first and last residue. D genes are given only for firm matches. Some rows mark clone size as missing; the rest say once, few, many or name a class of expanded clone.

V: TRBV2; J: TRBJ2-5; size: .; D: .; DNA: TGTGTCAGCAGTCGGATGATGGGCCAGTACTTC; CDR3: CVSSRMMGQYF
V: TRBV29-1; J: TRBJ2-3; size: .; D: TRBD1; DNA: TGCAGCGCACTACAGGGGGCAACAGATACGCAGTATTTT; CDR3: CSALQGATDTQYF
V: TRBV4-3; J: TRBJ1-2; size: many; D: .; DNA: TGCGCCAGCAGCCAAGATAGAGCTATTGAGAACTATGGCTACACCTTC; CDR3: CASSQDRAIENYGYTF
V: TRBV11-2; J: TRBJ2-7; size: .; D: .; DNA: TGTGCCAGCAGCTCGATTGCCAGGAAGGGCTACGAGCAGTACTTC; CDR3: CASSSIARKGYEQYF
V: TRBV6-2/TRBV6-3; J: TRBJ2-7; size: .; D: TRBD1; DNA: TGTGCCAGTACGGGACAGGTGAGCTCCTACGAGCAGTACTTC; CDR3: CASTGQVSSYEQYF
V: TRBV14; J: TRBJ2-7; size: .; D: .; DNA: TGTGCCAGCAGCGTAGCGGCTTTCTCCTACGAACAGTACTTC; CDR3: CASSVAAFSYEQYF
V: TRBV6-5; J: TRBJ1-2; size: .; D: .; DNA: TGTGCCAGCAGTTACTCGGGCGGAGTGGGTGACTATGGCTACACCTTC; CDR3: CASSYSGGVGDYGYTF
V: TRBV5-1; J: TRBJ2-2; size: .; D: .; DNA: TGCGCCAGCAGCTTGGCACAGGAAGACACCGGGGAGCTGTTTTTT; CDR3: CASSLAQEDTGELFF
V: TRBV6-2/TRBV6-3; J: TRBJ2-6; size: few; D: .; DNA: TGTGCCAGCAGTAACAGGGTTTCTTTAGCCAACGTCCTGACTTTC; CDR3: CASSNRVSLANVLTF
V: TRBV6-5; J: TRBJ2-2; size: .; D: .; DNA: TGTGCCAGCAGTTACTCCAGCGGAGCGGACACCGGGGAGCTGTTTTTT; CDR3: CASSYSSGADTGELFF
V: TRBV11-3; J: TRBJ1-1; size: .; D: .; DNA: TGTGCCAGCAGCGCTGGACATGGGGACCCTGAAGCTCTCTTT; CDR3: CASSAGHGDPEALF
V: TRBV12-3/TRBV12-4; J: TRBJ1-2; size: .; D: .; DNA: TGTGTCAGCAGTCCCGGACCGAGTTCGTACTATAGCTACACCTTC; CDR3: CVSSPGPSSYYSYTF
V: TRBV28; J: TRBJ2-5; size: .; D: .; DNA: TGTGTCAGCAGTTCCCCGAGCACGGAGACCCAGTACTTC; CDR3: CVSSSPSTETQYF
V: TRBV11-2; J: TRBJ2-1; size: .; D: TRBD2; DNA: TGTGTCAGCAGCTTCGGGACTAGCGACTACAGTGAGCAGTTCTTC; CDR3: CVSSFGTSDYSEQFF
V: TRBV6-5; J: TRBJ2-4; size: .; D: TRBD1; DNA: TGTGCCAGCAGTTCCCTCAGACAGGGGGCGGCCAAAAACATTCAGTACTTC; CDR3: CASSSLRQGAAKNIQYF
V: TRBV11-2; J: TRBJ2-7; size: .; D: .; DNA: TGTGTCAGCAGCTTGAATCAAGACGAGCACTACTTC; CDR3: CVSSLNQDEHYF
V: TRBV12-3/TRBV12-4; J: TRBJ2-3; size: many; D: TRBD1; DNA: TGTGCCAGCAGTTCCAATCTGAGGGGTTTGACAGGGCGTCTTGGGCATCGGTGGCAGTATTTT; CDR3: CASSSNLRGLTGRLGHRWQYF
V: TRBV6-2/TRBV6-3; J: TRBJ2-3; size: once; D: TRBD2; DNA: TGTGCCAGCAGTTTTCGGACTAGCGGTACTAGCACAGATACGCAGTATTTT; CDR3: CASSFRTSGTSTDTQYF
V: TRBV7-9; J: TRBJ1-2; size: .; D: .; DNA: TGTGCCAGCAGGGGCGGACGGAGCGATGGCTACACCTTC; CDR3: CASRGGRSDGYTF
V: TRBV29-1; J: TRBJ2-4; size: many; D: TRBD2; DNA: TGCAGCGCTGGGACTAGCGGGAGCGAAAACATTCAGTACTTC; CDR3: CSAGTSGSENIQYF
V: TRBV30; J: TRBJ2-7; size: once; D: TRBD1; DNA: TGTGCCTGGAGTGTAAAACCGGACAGGAGCTCCTACGAGCAGTACTTC; CDR3: CAWSVKPDRSSYEQYF
V: TRBV6-5; J: TRBJ2-7; size: .; D: .; DNA: TGTGCCACCAGTTACTCGGCAGGTTACGAGCAGTACTTC; CDR3: CATSYSAGYEQYF
V: TRBV10-3; J: TRBJ2-7; size: .; D: .; DNA: TGTACCACCAGTGAGATTGTGGGAGCCTACGAGCAGTACTTC; CDR3: CTTSEIVGAYEQYF
V: TRBV10-3; J: TRBJ2-7; size: .; D: TRBD1; DNA: TGTGCCATCAGTGACCGGACAGGACCACCTGGCGAGCAGTACTTC; CDR3: CAISDRTGPPGEQYF
V: TRBV5-5; J: TRBJ2-1; size: .; D: TRBD1; DNA: TGTGCCAGCAGCAAAATCAATCGGGACAGGGTGATTCTCAATGAGCAGTTCTTC; CDR3: CASSKINRDRVILNEQFF
V: TRBV5-5; J: TRBJ2-1; size: many; D: TRBD1; DNA: TGTGCCAGCAGCTTGGATGGGACAGACCGTTCCAATGAGCAGTTCTTC; CDR3: CASSLDGTDRSNEQFF
V: TRBV6-1; J: TRBJ1-2; size: many; D: .; DNA: TGTGCCAGCAGTGAACTTCGGAACAGTAACTATGGCTACACCTTC; CDR3: CASSELRNSNYGYTF
V: TRBV11-2; J: TRBJ2-3; size: once; D: .; DNA: TGTGCCAGCTTTCTCTCACCTAGCACAGATACGCAGTATTTT; CDR3: CASFLSPSTDTQYF
V: TRBV11-2; J: TRBJ1-5; size: .; D: .; DNA: TGTGCCAGCGGCTTAGGTAGCTCCGGCAATCAGCCCCATCATTTT; CDR3: CASGLGSSGNQPHHF
V: TRBV6-2/TRBV6-3; J: TRBJ1-5; size: many; D: .; DNA: TGTGCCAGCAGTTACTCGATTCGCAGGGGTCTAGGGCAGCCCCAGCATTTT; CDR3: CASSYSIRRGLGQPQHF
V: TRBV11-2; J: TRBJ2-1; size: .; D: .; DNA: TGTGCCAGCAGCTTAGAGGGGACGGATCACTACAATGTGCAGTTCTTC; CDR3: CASSLEGTDHYNVQFF
V: TRBV11-2; J: TRBJ2-7; size: once; D: .; DNA: TGTGCCAGCAGCATTTATCCCCGACAGTCCTACAAGCAATACTTC; CDR3: CASSIYPRQSYKQYF
V: TRBV13; J: TRBJ1-1; size: few; D: .; DNA: TGTGCCAGCAGCCACTTGGCGGAAATCGCTGAAGCTTTCTTT; CDR3: CASSHLAEIAEAFF
V: TRBV28; J: TRBJ2-6; size: .; D: .; DNA: TGTGCCAGCAGTTGGGTCAGACCCTCTGGGGCCAACGTCCTGACTTTC; CDR3: CASSWVRPSGANVLTF
V: TRBV6-5; J: TRBJ2-7; size: many; D: .; DNA: TGTGCCAGCAGTTACAGTAGTGCGGGAACCTACGAGCAGTACTTC; CDR3: CASSYSSAGTYEQYF
V: TRBV6-1; J: TRBJ2-7; size: many; D: .; DNA: TGTGCCAGCAGTGAAGTGGGGATTCAGAGGGAGCAGTACTTC; CDR3: CASSEVGIQREQYF
V: TRBV4-2; J: TRBJ2-2; size: .; D: .; DNA: TGTGCCAGCAGCCAAGATGGGGGACTCCCTACCGGGGAGCTGTTTTTT; CDR3: CASSQDGGLPTGELFF
V: TRBV6-1; J: TRBJ2-2; size: .; D: TRBD2; DNA: TGTGCAAGCGTACTAGCGATAAACGCCGGGGAGCTGTTTTTT; CDR3: CASVLAINAGELFF
V: TRBV11-2; J: TRBJ2-1; size: .; D: TRBD1; DNA: TGTGCCAGCAGTACGGGCGACAGGGTGGGTTACAATGAGCAGTCCTTC; CDR3: CASSTGDRVGYNEQSF
V: TRBV24-1; J: TRBJ2-1; size: .; D: TRBD1; DNA: TGTGCCACCAGTGATTCCAGGGGGTGGGAGCAGTTCTTC; CDR3: CATSDSRGWEQFF
V: TRBV5-6; J: TRBJ1-5; size: many; D: .; DNA: TGTGCCAGCAGCTTGGCGGGGGTTGCACAGCCCCAGCATTTT; CDR3: CASSLAGVAQPQHF
V: TRBV12-3/TRBV12-4; J: TRBJ2-1; size: .; D: .; DNA: TGTGCCAGCAGTTCGCCACCGAATGAAGAGTTCTTC; CDR3: CASSSPPNEEFF
V: TRBV5-5; J: TRBJ2-5; size: few; D: .; DNA: TGTGCCAGCAGCTTGGTGGGAGGGGGGGCGCGAGAGACCCAGTACTTC; CDR3: CASSLVGGGARETQYF
V: TRBV4-1; J: TRBJ1-5; size: many; D: .; DNA: TGCGCCAGCAGCCAAGTTCAATCTGGGGTCTTTCAGCCCCAGCATTTT; CDR3: CASSQVQSGVFQPQHF
V: TRBV7-9; J: TRBJ1-1; size: .; D: .; DNA: TGCGCCAGCAGCCCGGGACAAAAATACACTGAAGCTTTCTTT; CDR3: CASSPGQKYTEAFF
V: TRBV28; J: TRBJ2-2; size: few; D: .; DNA: TGTGCCAGCAGTTCCAGGGGGAGGGCGGCCGGGACCGGGGAGCTGTTTTTT; CDR3: CASSSRGRAAGTGELFF
V: TRBV30; J: TRBJ2-7; size: .; D: TRBD1; DNA: TGTGCCTGGAATAGGGGACAGGGGACCGAGCAGTACTTC; CDR3: CAWNRGQGTEQYF
V: TRBV5-6; J: TRBJ2-5; size: few; D: .; DNA: TGTGCCAGCACGAAGTCCTACAGGACTCAAGAGACCCAGTACTTC; CDR3: CASTKSYRTQETQYF
V: TRBV11-2; J: TRBJ1-3; size: .; D: .; DNA: TGTGCCAGCAGCCTGACGGCTATCTCTGGAAACACCATATATTTT; CDR3: CASSLTAISGNTIYF
V: TRBV4-1; J: TRBJ2-7; size: .; D: TRBD2; DNA: TGCGCCAGCAGCCAAGGCCCTAGCGGGTCAAGTCTGCAGTACTTC; CDR3: CASSQGPSGSSLQYF
V: TRBV11-2; J: TRBJ2-3; size: .; D: .; DNA: TGTGTCAGCAGCTTGGGTGCCTTGGGAGATACGCAGTATTTT; CDR3: CVSSLGALGDTQYF